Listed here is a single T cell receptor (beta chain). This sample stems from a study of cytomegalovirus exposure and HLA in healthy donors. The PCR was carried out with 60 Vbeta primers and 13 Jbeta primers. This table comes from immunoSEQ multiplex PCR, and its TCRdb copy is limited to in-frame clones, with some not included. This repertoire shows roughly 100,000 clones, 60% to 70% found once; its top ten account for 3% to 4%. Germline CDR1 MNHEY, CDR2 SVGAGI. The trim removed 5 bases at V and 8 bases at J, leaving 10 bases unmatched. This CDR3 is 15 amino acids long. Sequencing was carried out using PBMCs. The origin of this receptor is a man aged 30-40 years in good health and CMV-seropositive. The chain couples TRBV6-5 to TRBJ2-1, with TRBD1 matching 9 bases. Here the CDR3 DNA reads TGTGCCAGCAGTACTGGGACAGGGCGAGGCCATGAGCAGTTCTTC. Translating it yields CASSTGTGRGHEQFF.